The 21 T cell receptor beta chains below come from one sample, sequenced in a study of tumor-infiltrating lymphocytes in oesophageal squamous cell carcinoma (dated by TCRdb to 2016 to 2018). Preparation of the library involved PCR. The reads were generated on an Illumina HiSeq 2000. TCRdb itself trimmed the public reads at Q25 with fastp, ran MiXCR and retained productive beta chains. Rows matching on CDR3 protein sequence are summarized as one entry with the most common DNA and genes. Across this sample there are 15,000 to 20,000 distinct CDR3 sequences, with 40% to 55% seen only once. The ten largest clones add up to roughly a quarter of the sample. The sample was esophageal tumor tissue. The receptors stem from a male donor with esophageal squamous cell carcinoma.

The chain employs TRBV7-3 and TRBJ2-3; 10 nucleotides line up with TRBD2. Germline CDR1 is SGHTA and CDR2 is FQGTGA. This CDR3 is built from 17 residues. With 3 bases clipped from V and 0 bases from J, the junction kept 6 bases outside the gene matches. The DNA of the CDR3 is TGTGCCAGCAGCTTTGTAGCGGGGGGCACTAGCACAGATACGCAGTATTTT. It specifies CASSFVAGGTSTDTQYF.

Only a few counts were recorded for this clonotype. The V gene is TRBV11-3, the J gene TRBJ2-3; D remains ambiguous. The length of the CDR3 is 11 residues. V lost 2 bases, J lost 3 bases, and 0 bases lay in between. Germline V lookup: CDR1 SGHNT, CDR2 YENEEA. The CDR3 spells CASSLTDTQYF. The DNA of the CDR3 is TGTGCCAGCAGCTTAACAGATACGCAGTATTTT.

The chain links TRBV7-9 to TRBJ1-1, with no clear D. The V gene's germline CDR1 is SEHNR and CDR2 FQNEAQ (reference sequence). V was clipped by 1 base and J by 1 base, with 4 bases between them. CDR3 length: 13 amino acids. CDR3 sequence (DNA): TGTGCCAGCAGCTTAGAAGGGAACACTGAAGCTTTCTTT. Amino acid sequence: CASSLEGNTEAFF.

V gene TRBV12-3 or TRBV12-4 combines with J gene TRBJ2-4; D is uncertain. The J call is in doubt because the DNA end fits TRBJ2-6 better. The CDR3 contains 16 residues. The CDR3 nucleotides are TGTGCCAGCAGTTTATCAGGCCGCTCTGGGGCCAACGTCCTGACTTTC. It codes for CASSLSGRSGANVLTF.

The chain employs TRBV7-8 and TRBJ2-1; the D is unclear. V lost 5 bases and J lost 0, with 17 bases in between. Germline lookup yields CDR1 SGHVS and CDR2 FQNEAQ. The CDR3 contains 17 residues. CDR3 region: CASSLGTLKSSYNEQFF. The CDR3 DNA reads TGTGCCAGCAGCCTGGGAACGTTAAAAAGCTCCTACAATGAGCAGTTCTTC.

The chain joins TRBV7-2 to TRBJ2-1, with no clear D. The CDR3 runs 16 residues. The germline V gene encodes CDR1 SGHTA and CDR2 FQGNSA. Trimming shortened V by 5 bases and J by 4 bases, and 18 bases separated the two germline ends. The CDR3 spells CASSQVWSSRYNEQFF. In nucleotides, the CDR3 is TGTGCCAGCAGCCAGGTTTGGAGCTCACGGTACAATGAGCAGTTCTTC.

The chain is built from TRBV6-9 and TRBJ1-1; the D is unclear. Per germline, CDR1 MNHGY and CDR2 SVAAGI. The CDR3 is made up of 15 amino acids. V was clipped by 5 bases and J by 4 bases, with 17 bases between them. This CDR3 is CASSHQSALPTEAFF. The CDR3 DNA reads TGTGCCAGCAGTCATCAATCCGCGCTCCCCACTGAAGCTTTCTTT.

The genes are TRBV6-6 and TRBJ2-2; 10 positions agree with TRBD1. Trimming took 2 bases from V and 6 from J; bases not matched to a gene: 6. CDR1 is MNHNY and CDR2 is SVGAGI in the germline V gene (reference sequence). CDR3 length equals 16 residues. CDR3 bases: TGTGCCAGCAGTTACCTGACAGGGGGCTTTCCCGGGGAGCTGTTTTTT. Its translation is CASSYLTGGFPGELFF.

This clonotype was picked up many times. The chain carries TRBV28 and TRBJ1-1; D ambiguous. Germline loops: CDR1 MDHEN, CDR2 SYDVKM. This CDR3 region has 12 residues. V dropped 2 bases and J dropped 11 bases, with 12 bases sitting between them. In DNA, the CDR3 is TGTGCCAGCAGTTTACCCCGGGAAGAGGCTTTCTTT. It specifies CASSLPREEAFF.

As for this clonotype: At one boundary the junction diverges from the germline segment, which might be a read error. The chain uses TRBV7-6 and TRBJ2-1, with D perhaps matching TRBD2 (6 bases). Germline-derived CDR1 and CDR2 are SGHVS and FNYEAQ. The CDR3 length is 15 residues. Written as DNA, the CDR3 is TGTGCTAGCAGCTTACGAGCGGGTTCATACAATGAGCAGTTCTTC. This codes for CASSLRAGSYNEQFF.

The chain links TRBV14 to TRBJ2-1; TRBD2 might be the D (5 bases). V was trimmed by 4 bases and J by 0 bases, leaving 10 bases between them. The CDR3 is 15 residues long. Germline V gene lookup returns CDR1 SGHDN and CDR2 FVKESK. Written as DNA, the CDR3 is TGTGCCAGCAGCCGAGGACTTAGCTCCTACAATGAGCAGTTCTTC. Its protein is CASSRGLSSYNEQFF.

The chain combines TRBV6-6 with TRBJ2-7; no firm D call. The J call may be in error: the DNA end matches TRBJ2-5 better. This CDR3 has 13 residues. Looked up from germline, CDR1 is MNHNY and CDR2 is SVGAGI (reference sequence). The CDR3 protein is CASSQWPLGTQYF. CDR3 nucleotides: TGTGCCAGCAGTCAATGGCCCCTGGGGACCCAGTACTTC.

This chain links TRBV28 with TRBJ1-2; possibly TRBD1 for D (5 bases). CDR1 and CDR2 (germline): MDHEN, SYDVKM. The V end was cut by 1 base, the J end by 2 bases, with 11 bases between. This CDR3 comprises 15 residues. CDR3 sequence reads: CASSLSGLSNYGYTF. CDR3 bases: TGTGCCAGCAGTTTATCAGGGCTTAGCAACTATGGCTACACCTTC.

The CDR3 nucleotides read TGTGCCAGCAGTTGGAGGGAGAGGGAAAAACTGTTTTTT. It translates to CASSWREREKLFF. The V and J genes are TRBV12-3 or TRBV12-4 and TRBJ1-4; D uncertain. This CDR3 contains 13 residues. Trimming removed 4 bases from V and 8 bases from J, with 11 bases in between.

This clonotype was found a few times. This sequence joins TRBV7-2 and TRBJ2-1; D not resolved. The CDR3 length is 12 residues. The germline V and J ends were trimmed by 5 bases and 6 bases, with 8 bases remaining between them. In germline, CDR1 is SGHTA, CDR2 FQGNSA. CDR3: CASSLTLNEQFF. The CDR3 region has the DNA TGTGCCAGCAGCCTTACACTCAATGAGCAGTTCTTC.

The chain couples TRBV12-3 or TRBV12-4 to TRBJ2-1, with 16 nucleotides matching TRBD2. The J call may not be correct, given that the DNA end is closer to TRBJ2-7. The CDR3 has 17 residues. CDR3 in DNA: TGTGCCAGCAGTCCGGGGACTAGCGGGAGGGCCACAAATGAGCAGTACTTC. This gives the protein CASSPGTSGRATNEQYF.

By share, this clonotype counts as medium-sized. The CDR3 DNA follows: TGTGCCAGCAGCTTTGTGAACACTGAAGCTTTCTTT. Its protein is CASSFVNTEAFF. The chain carries TRBV11-2 and TRBJ1-1; unclear D gene. This CDR3 has 12 amino acids. CDR1 SGHAT and CDR2 FQNNGV come from the germline V gene. Trimming stripped 3 bases from V and 0 bases from J, with 2 bases between.

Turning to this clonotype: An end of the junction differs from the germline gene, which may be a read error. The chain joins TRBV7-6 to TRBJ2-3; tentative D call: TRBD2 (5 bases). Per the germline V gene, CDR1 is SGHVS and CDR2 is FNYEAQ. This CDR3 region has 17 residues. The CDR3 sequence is CASSSNPPGFGTDTQYF. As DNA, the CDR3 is TGTGCTAGCAGCTCTAACCCGCCGGGGTTCGGCACAGATACGCAGTATTTT.

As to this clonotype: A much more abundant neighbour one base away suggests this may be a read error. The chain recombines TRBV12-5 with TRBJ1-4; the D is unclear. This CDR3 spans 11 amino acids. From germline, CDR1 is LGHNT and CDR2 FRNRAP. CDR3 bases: TGTGCTAGTGGTTTGTCTGGGGAGCTGTATTTT. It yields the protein CASGLSGELYF.

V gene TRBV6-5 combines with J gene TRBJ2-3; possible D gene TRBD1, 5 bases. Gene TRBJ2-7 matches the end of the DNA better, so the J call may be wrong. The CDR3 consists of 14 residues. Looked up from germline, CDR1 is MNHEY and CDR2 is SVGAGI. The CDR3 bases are TGTGCCACCAGCCTATCGACAGCAACCTACGAGCAGTACTTC. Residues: CATSLSTATYEQYF.

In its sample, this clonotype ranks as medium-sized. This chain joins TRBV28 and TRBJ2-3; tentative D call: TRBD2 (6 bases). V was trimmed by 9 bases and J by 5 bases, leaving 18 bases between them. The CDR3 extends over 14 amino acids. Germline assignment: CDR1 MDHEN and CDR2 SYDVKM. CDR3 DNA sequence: TGTGCCAGGCCGAAGGAGGGGCAAGTAGATACGCAGTATTTT. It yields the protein CARPKEGQVDTQYF.